The rows below give T cell receptor beta chains drawn from one sample of a study of OX40 agonist ivuxolimab in advanced cancers. Profiled with immunoSEQ multiplex PCR; TCRdb holds only in-frame clones, not every one. The table records 90,000 or so clones, around 90% of them present only once. The source material was CD4+ or CD8+ T cells sorted from blood, sampled in a trial of the OX40 agonist ivuxolimab. The receptors were sampled from an adult with an advanced solid tumor such as melanoma, head and neck, liver or kidney cancer. Both conserved end residues are part of each CDR3. Each record gives: D gene, J gene, clone size, V gene, CDR3 DNA, CDR3 protein. D genes are given only for firm matches. Clone size, where shown, is once, few, many, or a class for clones that have expanded.

D: TRBD2
J: TRBJ2-1
size: -
V: TRBV28
DNA: TGTGCCAGCAGTGGGGCGGGAGGGGGCGACGATGAGCAGTTCTTC
CDR3: CASSGAGGGDDEQFF

D: -
J: TRBJ2-1
size: -
V: TRBV6-5
DNA: TGTGCCAGCAGAAGCGGCGGGAGCAGGGGGAATGAGCAGTTCTTC
CDR3: CASRSGGSRGNEQFF

D: -
J: TRBJ2-5
size: -
V: TRBV30
DNA: TGTGCCTGGAGTACCAGGGGGAGGGGGAGGACCCAGTACTTC
CDR3: CAWSTRGRGRTQYF

D: TRBD2
J: TRBJ2-1
size: -
V: TRBV4-2
DNA: TGTGCCAGCAGCCAAGATTCGACAGCGGGAGGGTTCAATGAGCAGTTCTTC
CDR3: CASSQDSTAGGFNEQFF

D: -
J: TRBJ1-2
size: -
V: TRBV27
DNA: TGTGCCAGCAGTCCCGCGGGGGGAAAGCTAGGTGGCTACACCTTC
CDR3: CASSPAGGKLGGYTF

D: -
J: TRBJ2-2
size: -
V: TRBV27
DNA: TGTGCCAGCAGGGGGGGGACAGCGAACACCGGGGAGCTGTTTTTT
CDR3: CASRGGTANTGELFF

D: -
J: TRBJ1-4
size: -
V: TRBV4-1
DNA: TGCGCCAGCAGCCAAGATGGCCCGGGGGGCGGGTTTGCAACTAATGAAAAACTGTTTTTT
CDR3: CASSQDGPGGGFATNEKLFF

D: TRBD1
J: TRBJ1-3
size: once
V: TRBV18
DNA: TGTGCCAGCTCACCCTTGAACAGGGGGCCCGGAAACACCATATATTTT
CDR3: CASSPLNRGPGNTIYF

D: -
J: TRBJ1-2
size: -
V: TRBV2
DNA: TGTGCCAGCGGGACCGGGACCTATGGCTACACCTTC
CDR3: CASGTGTYGYTF

D: -
J: TRBJ1-6
size: -
V: TRBV30
DNA: TGTGCCTGGAGTGTACAATCGAATTCACCCCTCCACTTT
CDR3: CAWSVQSNSPLHF

D: TRBD1
J: TRBJ2-3
size: -
V: TRBV5-1
DNA: TGCGCCAGCAGCAAGGGACAGAGCACAGATACGCAGTATTTT
CDR3: CASSKGQSTDTQYF

D: TRBD2
J: TRBJ2-3
size: once
V: TRBV7-6
DNA: TGTGCCAGCAACCGGACTAGCGGGAGATCCACAGATACGCAGTATTTT
CDR3: CASNRTSGRSTDTQYF

D: -
J: TRBJ2-5
size: -
V: TRBV29-1
DNA: TGCAGCGTCATGCCAACGACCCGGGAGACCCAGTACTTC
CDR3: CSVMPTTRETQYF

D: TRBD2
J: TRBJ2-1
size: few
V: TRBV7-2
DNA: TGTGCCAGCAGGCCGGGGACTAGCCCTCAGGGGCAGTTCTTC
CDR3: CASRPGTSPQGQFF

D: TRBD1
J: TRBJ2-3
size: -
V: TRBV2
DNA: TGTGCCAGCAGGAGGACAGGGAGCACAGATACGCAGTATTTT
CDR3: CASRRTGSTDTQYF

D: -
J: TRBJ2-7
size: -
V: TRBV10-3
DNA: TGTGCCACAACCTCGAAAACCCTATACCTGGCGGAGATCTACGAGCAGTACTTC
CDR3: CATTSKTLYLAEIYEQYF

D: -
J: TRBJ2-1
size: -
V: TRBV18
DNA: TGTGCCAGCTCCCCGAGAACCTCCAATGAGCAGTTCTTC
CDR3: CASSPRTSNEQFF

D: -
J: TRBJ2-7
size: -
V: TRBV18
DNA: TGTGCCAGCTCAGAGCAGGGGGGCCCTCTGAGCGAGCAGTACTTC
CDR3: CASSEQGGPLSEQYF

D: -
J: TRBJ2-1
size: -
V: TRBV25-1
DNA: TGTGCCAGCAGTGAACCGGGCACCGCTGAGCAGTTCTTC
CDR3: CASSEPGTAEQFF

D: TRBD1
J: TRBJ2-1
size: -
V: TRBV5-1
DNA: TGCGCCAGCAGCTTAGGGGGACAGGGAATGGGCAATGAGCAGTTCTTC
CDR3: CASSLGGQGMGNEQFF

D: TRBD1
J: TRBJ1-5
size: -
V: TRBV18
DNA: TGTGCCAGCTCCCCTAGCAGACAGGGGAATCAGCCCCAGCATTTT
CDR3: CASSPSRQGNQPQHF

D: TRBD1
J: TRBJ2-7
size: -
V: TRBV5-4
DNA: TGTGCCAGCAGCTCGAGACCCCAGGGACAGGGGGTCTACGAGCAGTACTTC
CDR3: CASSSRPQGQGVYEQYF

D: TRBD2
J: TRBJ2-2
size: -
V: TRBV7-7
DNA: TGTGCTAGCAGCTCTAGCGGCGACACCGGGGAGCTGTTTTTT
CDR3: CASSSSGDTGELFF

D: -
J: TRBJ2-3
size: -
V: TRBV27
DNA: TGTGCCAGCAGTCCTGGCCCATGGGCGCAGTATTTT
CDR3: CASSPGPWAQYF

D: TRBD2
J: TRBJ2-2
size: -
V: TRBV7-2
DNA: TGTGCCAGCAGCTTTGGGCTAGCGGAGACCGGGGAGCTGTTTTTT
CDR3: CASSFGLAETGELFF

D: -
J: TRBJ1-5
size: -
V: TRBV5-3
DNA: TGTGCCAGAAGCTTGAAGGTGTTAGGGATCAATCAGCCCCAGCATTTT
CDR3: CARSLKVLGINQPQHF

D: -
J: TRBJ1-1
size: -
V: TRBV7-9
DNA: TGTGCCAGCAGCTTACGGTCCCAGAACACTGAAGCTTTCTTT
CDR3: CASSLRSQNTEAFF